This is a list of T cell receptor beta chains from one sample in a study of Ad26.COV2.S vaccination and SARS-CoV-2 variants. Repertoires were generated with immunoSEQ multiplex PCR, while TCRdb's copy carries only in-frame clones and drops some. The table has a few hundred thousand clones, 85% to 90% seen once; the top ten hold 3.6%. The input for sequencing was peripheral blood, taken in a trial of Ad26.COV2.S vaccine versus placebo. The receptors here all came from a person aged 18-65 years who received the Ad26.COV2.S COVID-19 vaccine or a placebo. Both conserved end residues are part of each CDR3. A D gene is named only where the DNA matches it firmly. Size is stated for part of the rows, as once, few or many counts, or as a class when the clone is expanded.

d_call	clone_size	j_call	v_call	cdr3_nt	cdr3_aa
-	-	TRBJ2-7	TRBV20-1	TGCAGTGCTAGTGCGGCTATTTTTGCGCAGTACTTC	CSASAAIFAQYF
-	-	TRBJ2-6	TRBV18	TGTGCCAGCTCCCCCGGGAGATCTGGGGCCAACGTCCTGACTTTC	CASSPGRSGANVLTF
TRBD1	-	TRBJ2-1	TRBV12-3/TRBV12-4	TGTGCCAGCAGTCCCGGACAGGGGCGGCAGTTCTTC	CASSPGQGRQFF
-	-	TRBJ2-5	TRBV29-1	TGCAGCGTCGACGGGGAGACCCAGTACTTC	CSVDGETQYF
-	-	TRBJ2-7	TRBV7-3	TGTGCCAGCAGCTTCGGTCAGGGCTACGAGCAGTACTTC	CASSFGQGYEQYF
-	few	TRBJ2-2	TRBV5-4	TGTGCCAGCAGCTTGAATCGGGGGGCGGAAGGCTCCGGGGAGCTGTTTTTT	CASSLNRGAEGSGELFF
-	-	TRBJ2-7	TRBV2	TGTGCCAGCGAATTCGGACACGGCCGCGAGCAGTACTTC	CASEFGHGREQYF
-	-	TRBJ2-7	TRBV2	TGTGCCAGCAGGACCCCTGGGGGCGCCTACCACGAGCAGTACTTC	CASRTPGGAYHEQYF
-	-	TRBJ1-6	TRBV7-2	TGTGCCAGCAGCCAGGATGTAAGACAAGGGAATTCACCCCTCCACTTT	CASSQDVRQGNSPLHF
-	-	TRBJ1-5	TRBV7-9	TGTGCCAGCAGCCCAGGAGGGGGACAGCCCCAGCATTTT	CASSPGGGQPQHF
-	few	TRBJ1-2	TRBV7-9	TGTGCCAGCAGCAAACAGGGAAGCTATGGCTACACCTTC	CASSKQGSYGYTF
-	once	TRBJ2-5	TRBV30	TGTGCCTCTTCACAGGCGGCACAAGAGACCCAGTACTTC	CASSQAAQETQYF
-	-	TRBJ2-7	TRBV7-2	TGTGCCAGCAGCTTAGGGGCAGGACGGAAGGGCGAGCAGTACTTC	CASSLGAGRKGEQYF
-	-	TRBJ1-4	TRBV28	TGTGCCAGCAACGGGATAGGTGAAAAACTGTTTTTT	CASNGIGEKLFF
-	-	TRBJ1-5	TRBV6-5	TGTGCCAGCAGCCAGGTGAATCAGCCCCAGCATTTT	CASSQVNQPQHF
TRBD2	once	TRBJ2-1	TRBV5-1	TGCGCCAGCAGCTTAGGGACTAGTGCTGCACCCGAGCAGTTCTTC	CASSLGTSAAPEQFF
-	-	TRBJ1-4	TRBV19	TGTGCCAGTCGTCCGGGCCAACCCTCAACTAATGAAAAACTGTTTTTT	CASRPGQPSTNEKLFF
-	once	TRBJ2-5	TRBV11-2	TGTGCCAGCAGCTCGGACAGACAAGAGACCCAGTACTTC	CASSSDRQETQYF
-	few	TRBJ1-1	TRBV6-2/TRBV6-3	TGTGCCAGCAGTTACTATCCCGGGACGAACACTGAAGCTTTCTTT	CASSYYPGTNTEAFF
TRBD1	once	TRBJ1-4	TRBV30	TGTGCCTGGGGACAGGAGAATCATGAAAAACTGTTTTTT	CAWGQENHEKLFF
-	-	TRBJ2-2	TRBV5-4	TGTGCCAGCCGATACTGGGTTGGGGGACTCGGCACCGGGGAGCTGTTTTTT	CASRYWVGGLGTGELFF
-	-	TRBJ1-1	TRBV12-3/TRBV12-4	TGTGCCAGCACCTGGGCAGGTGAAGCTTTCTTT	CASTWAGEAFF
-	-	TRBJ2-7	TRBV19	TGTGCCAGTAGTATAAGACAGAGAACCTACGAGCAGTACTTC	CASSIRQRTYEQYF
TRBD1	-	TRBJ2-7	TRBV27	TGTGCCAGCAGTCTACGCGGACAGGCGGGCTACGAGCAGTACTTC	CASSLRGQAGYEQYF
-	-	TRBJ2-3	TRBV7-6	TGTGCCAGCAGCTTAGAGGTGTTTAGCGGCACAGATACGCAGTATTTT	CASSLEVFSGTDTQYF
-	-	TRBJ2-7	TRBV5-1	TGCGCCAGCAGCTTAGGGGCAGGGGACCACGAGCAGTACTTC	CASSLGAGDHEQYF
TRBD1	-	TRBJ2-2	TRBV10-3	TGTGCCATCAGGGTGACAGGGTGGGACACCGGGGAGCTGTTTTTT	CAIRVTGWDTGELFF
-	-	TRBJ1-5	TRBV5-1	TGCGCCAGCAGCTTGGCGGGGGGAGGCGGTCAGCCCCAGCATTTT	CASSLAGGGGQPQHF
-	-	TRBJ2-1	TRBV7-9	TGTGCCAGCAGCTTAACCAGCTTGTACAATGAGCAGTTCTTC	CASSLTSLYNEQFF
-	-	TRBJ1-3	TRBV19	TGTGCCAGTAGTACAGAAACTGGAAACACCATATATTTT	CASSTETGNTIYF
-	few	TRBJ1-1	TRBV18	TGTGCCAGCTCACCAGACGGGCGGACTGAAGCTTTCTTT	CASSPDGRTEAFF
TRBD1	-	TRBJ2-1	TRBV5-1	TGCGCCAGCAGCTTACCGGGACAGGGCTACAATGAGCAGTTCTTC	CASSLPGQGYNEQFF
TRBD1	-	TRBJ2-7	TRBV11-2	TGTGCCAGCAGCTTAGAAGGGGGCGACGAGCAGTACTTC	CASSLEGGDEQYF
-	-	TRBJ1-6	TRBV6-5	TGTGCCAGCAGTTACCAGTTCGGACAAGAGAATTCACCCCTCCACTTT	CASSYQFGQENSPLHF
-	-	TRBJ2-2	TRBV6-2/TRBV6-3	TGTGCCAGCAGCATGGTTAGGGGGAGCACCGGGGAGCTGTTTTTT	CASSMVRGSTGELFF
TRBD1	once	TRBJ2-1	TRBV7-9	TGTGCCAGCAGCTTAGCACGGGACAGGGACAATGAGCAGTTCTTC	CASSLARDRDNEQFF